This passage covers 25 T cell receptor beta chains from one sample sequenced in a study of cytomegalovirus exposure and HLA in healthy donors. PCR used 60 Vbeta primers and 13 Jbeta primers. Assay: immunoSEQ multiplex PCR; the TCRdb copy retains only in-frame clones and omits some. The specimen's table records some 180,000 clones. Sequencing used PBMCs. Receptors originate from a man aged 25-45 years in good health and CMV-seronegative.

The chain couples TRBV20-1 to TRBJ2-7; tentatively, D is TRBD1 (6 bases). The CDR3 loop spans 11 amino acids. CDR1 and CDR2 (germline): DFQATT, SNEGSKA (reference sequence). V gave up 6 bases and J gave up 4 bases, with 10 bases separating them. The CDR3 protein is CSANRVYEQYF. The CDR3, as DNA: TGCAGTGCGAACAGGGTTTACGAGCAGTACTTC.

CDR3 in DNA: TGTGCCATTCTAGCGGCCTCCTACAATGAGCAGTTCTTC. It specifies CAILAASYNEQFF. This chain joins TRBV28 and TRBJ2-1; TRBD2 matches at 7 bases. Germline V gene lookup returns CDR1 MDHEN and CDR2 SYDVKM. This CDR3 spans 13 amino acids. With 10 bases clipped from V and 0 bases from J, the junction kept 3 bases outside the gene matches.

The gene calls are TRBV2 and TRBJ2-1, with 12 nucleotides matching TRBD2. The germline CDR1 and CDR2 sequences are SNHLY and FYNNEI. V gave up 6 bases and J gave up 12 bases; unmatched junction bases: 6. The CDR3 spans 13 residues. CDR3 bases: TGTGCCAGCAGAGCCGGGACTAGCGGGTGGCAGTTCTTC. As protein: CASRAGTSGWQFF.

For this clone: The germline gene is not matched at one end of the junction; a read error may be the cause. The chain couples TRBV7-3 to TRBJ2-2, with D possibly matching TRBD1 (6 bases). In germline, CDR1 is SGHTA, CDR2 FQGTGA. This CDR3 region has 16 residues. The CDR3 sequence is CASSLTFTGNAGELFF. The DNA of the CDR3 is TGTGCCAGCAGCTTAACATTCACAGGGAACGCCGGGGAGCTGTTTTTT.

CDR3 bases: TGTGCCAGCAGACAGGGGTGGTTTGCTTTCTTT. It codes for CASRQGWFAFF. This rearrangement joins TRBV6-6 to TRBJ1-1, with 7 positions matching TRBD1. V lost 6 bases to trimming and J lost 11 bases; unmatched junction nucleotides: 6. Germline CDR1 reads MNHNY; CDR2 reads SVGAGI (reference sequence). The CDR3 is made up of 11 amino acids.

This chain links TRBV18 with TRBJ2-7; 8 bases match TRBD1. The J segment lost 3 bases and the V segment lost 5 bases, leaving 6 bases of the junction unmatched. The V gene's germline CDR1 is KGHSH and CDR2 LQKENI. The CDR3 runs 14 residues. The CDR3 nucleotides are TGTGCCAGCTCAAAGGACAGGGAATACTACGAGCAGTACTTC. This encodes CASSKDREYYEQYF.

This sequence joins TRBV10-3 and TRBJ2-2; 10 positions match TRBD2. The CDR3 is 14 amino acids. The germline CDR1 and CDR2 sequences are ENHRY and SYGVKD. Trimming took 10 bases from V and 1 from J; bases not matched to a gene: 3. The CDR3 sequence is CATRTSGNTGELFF. The CDR3 DNA is TGTGCCACTAGGACTAGCGGGAACACCGGGGAGCTGTTTTTT.

This rearrangement joins TRBV4-1 to TRBJ1-6; no clear D. This CDR3 is built from 12 residues. CDR1 and CDR2 from the germline V gene are MGHRA and YSYEKL. V was cut by 0 bases and J by 12 bases, with 6 bases left in between. The CDR3 loop reads CASSQDPLPLHF. CDR3 coding DNA: TGCGCCAGCAGCCAAGACCCCTTACCCCTCCACTTT.

The CDR3 region is CASSLIGQGLGGKLFF. CDR3 DNA sequence: TGTGCCAGCAGCCTAATAGGACAGGGTCTAGGCGGAAAACTGTTTTTT. The chain joins TRBV7-3 to TRBJ1-4; 8 bases are a match to TRBD1. This CDR3 has 16 amino acids. Looked up from germline, CDR1 is SGHTA and CDR2 is FQGTGA. Trimming removed 5 bases from V and 10 bases from J; junction bases left unmatched: 15.

V usage is TRBV2 and J usage is TRBJ2-1; 9 nucleotides line up with TRBD2. After removal of 2 bases from V and 2 bases from J, the junction contained 4 bases not matched to a gene. This CDR3 spans 16 amino acids. Germline loops: CDR1 SNHLY, CDR2 FYNNEI. DNA of the CDR3: TGTGCCAGCAGTGAACGGCGGGGGGGCCCCTACAATGAGCAGTTCTTC. Protein sequence: CASSERRGGPYNEQFF.

The chain links TRBV5-6 to TRBJ2-7; TRBD1 agrees at 9 bases. Trimming at V came to 5 bases and at J to 4 bases, leaving 4 bases not matched to a gene. This CDR3 spans 13 amino acids. Germline CDR1 reads SGHDT; CDR2 reads YYEEEE. Here the CDR3 reads CASRGTGSYEQYF. In DNA, the CDR3 is TGTGCCAGCAGGGGGACAGGGTCGTACGAGCAGTACTTC.

CDR3: CASGGSVDTQYF. The DNA of the CDR3 is TGTGCCAGTGGCGGGTCTGTGGATACGCAGTATTTT. This rearrangement joins TRBV28 to TRBJ2-3, with D possibly matching TRBD2 (5 bases). The CDR3 covers 12 residues. The V gene's germline CDR1 is MDHEN and CDR2 SYDVKM. V was trimmed by 9 bases and J by 6 bases, leaving 13 bases between them.

This chain links TRBV14 with TRBJ2-2; possible D gene TRBD1, 5 bases. Trimming left V 0 bases short and J 6 bases short, with 8 bases between. There are 14 residues in the CDR3. Per germline, CDR1 SGHDN and CDR2 FVKESK. CDR3 protein: CASSQDRGAGELFF. The CDR3 DNA follows: TGTGCCAGCAGCCAAGATAGGGGTGCCGGGGAGCTGTTTTTT.

V and J are TRBV6-6 and TRBJ2-1, with D perhaps TRBD2 (6 bases). CDR3 length: 12 residues. Germline values: CDR1 MNHNY, CDR2 SVGAGI (reference sequence). The V end was cut by 9 bases, the J end by 4 bases, with 10 bases between. The CDR3 sequence is CASGGFYNEQFF. The CDR3 DNA is TGTGCCAGTGGGGGGTTTTACAATGAGCAGTTCTTC.

The chain combines TRBV7-2 with TRBJ1-1, with D possibly being TRBD1 (6 bases). The CDR3 spans 11 residues. V lost 5 bases and J 8 bases, leaving 9 bases between the germline ends. Germline V gives CDR1 SGHTA, CDR2 FQGNSA. The CDR3 reads CASSITGEAFF. In nucleotides, the CDR3 is TGTGCCAGCAGCATTACAGGGGAAGCTTTCTTT. The variable domain in full, completed from reference TRBV7-2 and TRBJ1-1, reads GAGVSQSPSNKVTEKGKDVELRCDPISGHTALYWYRQSLGQGLEFLIYFQGNSAPDKSGLPSDRFSAERTGGSVSTLTIQRTQQEDSAVYLCASSITGEAFFGQGTRLTVV.

The rearrangement links TRBV10-3 to TRBJ2-1; no definite D call. The germline V gene encodes CDR1 ENHRY and CDR2 SYGVKD. There are 13 residues in the CDR3. The V and J ends lost 2 bases and 7 bases respectively, with 9 bases between them. The CDR3 reads CAISEVEENEQFF. DNA for the CDR3: TGTGCCATCAGTGAGGTAGAGGAGAATGAGCAGTTCTTC.

The rearrangement joins TRBV5-6 to TRBJ2-5; perhaps TRBD2 as D (6 bases). The tail of the sequence fits TRBJ2-7 better, so the J call may be wrong. The CDR3 totals 15 residues. The germline CDR1 and CDR2 sequences are SGHDT and YYEEEE. CDR3 coding DNA: TGTGCCAGCAGCTTGCTCGCTAGCGCCACCTACGAGCAGTACTTC. Translation: CASSLLASATYEQYF.

The chain uses TRBV28 and TRBJ2-2; TRBD2 matches at 12 bases. Losses at the gene ends were 4 bases for V and 4 bases for J; bases not matched to a gene: 7. CDR1 MDHEN and CDR2 SYDVKM come from the germline V gene. The CDR3 sequence is 17 residues long. The chain's CDR3 is CASSSLAGGRTTGELFF. CDR3 nucleotide sequence: TGTGCCAGCAGTTCCCTAGCGGGGGGGCGGACCACCGGGGAGCTGTTTTTT. The full variable domain, completed using reference TRBV28 and TRBJ2-2, is DVKVTQSSRYLVKRTGEKVFLECVQDMDHENMFWYRQDPGLGLRLIYFSYDVKMKEKGDIPEGYSVSREKKERFSLILESASTNQTSMYLCASSSLAGGRTTGELFFGEGSRLTVL.

The chain carries TRBV5-8 and TRBJ2-5; D is perhaps TRBD1 (5 bases). The end of the DNA fits TRBJ2-7 better, so the J call may be wrong. Germline CDR1 and CDR2: SGHTS and YDEGEE. This CDR3 has 12 amino acids. The CDR3 sequence: CASSFGQSEQYF. The CDR3 bases are TGTGCCAGCAGCTTTGGACAAAGCGAGCAGTACTTC.

The rearrangement links TRBV6-5 to TRBJ1-1; D remains ambiguous. V lost 0 bases and J 2 bases, leaving 13 bases between the germline ends. Germline lookup yields CDR1 MNHEY and CDR2 SVGAGI. The CDR3 has 16 residues. The CDR3 reads CASSYSIGHPNTEAFF. The CDR3 region has the DNA TGTGCCAGCAGTTACTCGATTGGCCACCCCAACACTGAAGCTTTCTTT.

This rearrangement joins TRBV9 to TRBJ2-7, with 7 bases identical to TRBD2. The CDR3 is made up of 13 amino acids. V lost 0 bases, J lost 7 bases, and 4 bases stayed unmatched. Germline CDR1 and CDR2: SGDLS and YYNGEE. CDR3 sequence reads: CASSVGDYSEQYF. CDR3 in DNA: TGTGCCAGCAGCGTAGGGGACTACTCTGAGCAGTACTTC.

This chain connects TRBV7-3 to TRBJ2-2, with D uncertain. This CDR3 has 14 amino acids. V was clipped by 0 bases and J by 5 bases, with 7 bases between them. CDR1 is SGHTA and CDR2 is FQGTGA in the germline V gene. The CDR3: CASSLTARTGELFF. CDR3 DNA sequence: TGTGCCAGCAGCTTAACCGCCCGGACCGGGGAGCTGTTTTTT.

The chain couples TRBV6-5 to TRBJ1-3; a weak D match, TRBD1 (5 bases). V lost 8 bases and J 2 bases, leaving 13 bases between the germline ends. This CDR3 is 14 amino acids long. Germline loops: CDR1 MNHEY, CDR2 SVGAGI. CDR3 loop: CASQDSSTGNTIYF. DNA of the CDR3: TGTGCCAGCCAAGACAGCTCCACTGGAAACACCATATATTTT.

The rearrangement joins TRBV5-1 to TRBJ2-5; possible D gene TRBD2, 6 bases. Germline-derived CDR1 and CDR2 are SGHRS and YFSETQ. Trimming stripped 1 base from V and 5 bases from J, with 18 bases between. CDR3 size: 16 residues. CDR3 sequence (DNA): TGCGCCAGCAGCTTGTTGTCGGGAGTGGCTAGGGAGACCCAGTACTTC. Translation: CASSLLSGVARETQYF.

This chain uses TRBV29-1 with TRBJ2-7; tentative D call: TRBD1 (6 bases). CDR3 length equals 13 residues. V lost 6 bases and J lost 2, with 14 bases in between. The germline CDR1 and CDR2 sequences are SQVTM and ANQGSEA. The CDR3 sequence is CSVSRGNTYEQYF. Written as DNA, the CDR3 is TGCAGCGTATCCAGGGGTAATACCTACGAGCAGTACTTC.